Sequencing of this TCR beta chain was carried out in a study of cytomegalovirus exposure and HLA in healthy donors. Notes on the study in general: When presence/absence was analysed, sequencing depth was taken to be roughly uniform across donors. Reports showed the classifier diagnosing cytomegalovirus status with high specificity and sensitivity. Earlier findings revealed that most TCR beta V segments proved productive either about 87% or about 30% of the time.

The CDR3 contains 15 residues. Trimming removed 3 bases at V and 6 bases at J, with 19 bases between. Germline V gene sequence: CDR1 SGHRS, CDR2 YFSETQ. A multiplex PCR was run with 60 Vbeta primers and 13 Jbeta primers. Generated by immunoSEQ multiplex PCR, the TCRdb table keeps only in-frame clones and is missing some. In the table there are 150,000 or so clones, roughly 80% of which are singletons. Remarks on this clone: Antigen: not known.

The sequence came from a woman aged 40 to 50 in good health and CMV-seronegative. Sequencing was done on a sample of PBMCs. V gene TRBV5-1 combines with J gene TRBJ2-7, with D tentatively TRBD1 (6 bases). The CDR3 bases are TGCGCCAGCAGCTCAGGGACAACCCAAGGGGCCGAGCAGTACTTC. Translation: CASSSGTTQGAEQYF. The whole variable domain, filled in from reference TRBV5-1 and TRBJ2-7, reads KAGVTQTPRYLIKTRGQQVTLSCSPISGHRSVSWYQQTPGQGLQFLFEYFSETQRNKGNFPGRFSGRQFSNSRSEMNVSTLELGDSALYLCASSSGTTQGAEQYFGPGTRLTVT.